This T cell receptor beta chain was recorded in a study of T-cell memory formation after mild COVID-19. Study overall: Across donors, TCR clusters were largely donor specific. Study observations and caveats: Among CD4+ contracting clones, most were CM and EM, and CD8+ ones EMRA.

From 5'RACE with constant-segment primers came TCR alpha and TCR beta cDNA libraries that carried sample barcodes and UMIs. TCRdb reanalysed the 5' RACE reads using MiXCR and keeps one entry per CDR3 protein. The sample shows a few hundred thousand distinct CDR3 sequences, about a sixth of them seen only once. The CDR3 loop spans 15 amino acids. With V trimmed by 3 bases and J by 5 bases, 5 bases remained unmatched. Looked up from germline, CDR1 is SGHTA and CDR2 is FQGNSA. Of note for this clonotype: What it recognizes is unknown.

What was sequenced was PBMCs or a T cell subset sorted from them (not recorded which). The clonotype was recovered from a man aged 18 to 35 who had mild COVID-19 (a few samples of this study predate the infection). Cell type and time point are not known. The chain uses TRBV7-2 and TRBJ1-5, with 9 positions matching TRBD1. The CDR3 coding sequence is TGTGCCAGCAGCTTTGGGACAGGGTCCCATCAGCCCCAGCATTTT. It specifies CASSFGTGSHQPQHF.